These 13 T cell receptor beta chains share one sample of origin, sequenced in a study of identical twins. TCRdb redid the calling of the 5' RACE reads with MiXCR, one entry per CDR3 protein. In the table there are around 1.7 million distinct CDR3 sequences, around 33% of which are singletons. Sequencing used cord blood. These receptors were taken from a newborn girl in good health.

The CDR3 nucleotides read TGTGCCAGCAGCGGGATACAGGGAGGAGTCGGCTACACCTTC. This codes for CASSGIQGGVGYTF. This chain links TRBV27 with TRBJ1-2; the D gene is possibly TRBD1 (6 bases). This CDR3 has 14 amino acids. Germline lookup yields CDR1 MNHEY and CDR2 SMNVEV (reference sequence). The V end lost 6 bases, the J end lost 8 bases, and 19 bases lay between the germline ends.

In this sample, this clonotype turned up a few times. This chain connects TRBV6-2 or TRBV6-3 to TRBJ2-5; D assignment may be TRBD1 or TRBD2 (5 bases each). The DNA end is more similar to TRBJ2-7, so the J call may be wrong. Germline V CDR1 and CDR2: MNHEY, SVGEGT. The CDR3 is 15 residues long. CDR3 residues: CASSSGPAVIYEQYF. The CDR3 region has the DNA TGTGCCAGCAGTTCGGGACCGGCGGTCATCTACGAGCAGTACTTC.

This clonotype turned up a few times. The V and J genes are TRBV28 and TRBJ2-7; D call uncertain. The germline V gene has CDR1 MDHEN and CDR2 SYDVKM. Trimming shortened V by 0 bases and J by 2 bases, and 8 bases separated the two germline ends. This CDR3 contains 14 residues. CDR3 sequence (DNA): TGTGCCAGCAGTTTATGGCGAGATCCCTACGAGCAGTACTTC. This sequence encodes CASSLWRDPYEQYF.

The V gene is TRBV6-1, the J gene TRBJ2-3, with unresolved D. The CDR3 contains 12 residues. V lost 4 bases and J lost 4, with 6 bases in between. Germline assignment: CDR1 MNHNS and CDR2 SASEGT. The DNA of the CDR3 is TGTGCCAGCAGTGCTCCGCCAGATACGCAGTATTTT. Residues: CASSAPPDTQYF.

The CDR3, as DNA: TGTGCCAGCAGTTTCCGGCCGGTGGCAAGGGGGACCTATAATTCACCCCTCCACTTT. Translated: CASSFRPVARGTYNSPLHF. The chain links TRBV27 to TRBJ1-6, with D possibly matching TRBD1 (6 bases). This CDR3 region has 19 residues. Trimming pared 3 bases from V and 2 bases from J, leaving 20 bases between. Germline-derived CDR1 and CDR2 are MNHEY and SMNVEV (reference sequence).

The J gene is TRBJ1-6, the V gene TRBV12-3 or TRBV12-4, with D unclear. CDR3 size: 18 residues. V lost 0 bases to trimming and J lost 4 bases, with 16 bases between them. CDR3 in amino acids: CASSLAPIGSRYNSPLHF. CDR3 DNA: TGTGCCAGCAGTTTAGCGCCTATTGGGAGTCGATATAATTCACCCCTCCACTTT.

This clonotype was detected only a few times. V usage is TRBV20-1 and J usage is TRBJ2-1, with 9 bases that match TRBD2. The CDR3 has 16 amino acids. Losses at the gene ends were 0 bases for V and 4 bases for J; bases not matched to a gene: 7. Per the germline V gene, CDR1 is DFQATT and CDR2 is SNEGSKA (reference sequence). The CDR3 reads CSARETREGYYNEQFF. In DNA form, the CDR3 reads TGCAGTGCTAGAGAGACGCGGGAGGGATATTACAATGAGCAGTTCTTC.

The genes are TRBV2 and TRBJ1-2; TRBD1 is a possible D gene (5 bases). This CDR3 contains 16 residues. Germline V gene sequence: CDR1 SNHLY, CDR2 FYNNEI. Trimming removed 1 base from V and 6 bases from J, with 18 bases in between. CDR3 sequence: CASSEELAGRGNGYTF. The CDR3 DNA reads as TGTGCCAGCAGTGAAGAGTTGGCGGGGAGGGGAAATGGCTACACCTTC.

The chain joins TRBV12-3 or TRBV12-4 to TRBJ2-7; no firm D call. The CDR3 totals 14 residues. Trimming removed 3 bases at V and 2 bases at J, with 11 bases between. CDR3 protein: CASSFGGPTYEQYF. The CDR3 DNA reads TGTGCCAGCAGTTTCGGCGGTCCCACCTACGAGCAGTACTTC.

This clonotype showed up just a few times. The chain employs TRBV12-3 or TRBV12-4 and TRBJ2-2, with 8 bases aligning to TRBD1. Germline trimming cut 5 bases from V and 4 bases from J; bases unmatched to any gene: 9. The CDR3 contains 16 residues. CDR3 coding DNA: TGTGCCAGCAGTCCCTGGACAGGGCTTGGCACCGGGGAGCTGTTTTTT. Amino acids: CASSPWTGLGTGELFF.

About this clonotype itself: A much larger clone differs from this one at a single base, so this may be a read error. This rearrangement joins TRBV20-1 to TRBJ2-7, with TRBD1 identical over 7 bases. The CDR3 extends over 11 amino acids. CDR1 DFQATT and CDR2 SNEGSKA come from the germline V gene (reference sequence). V lost 6 bases and J lost 6; bases outside the gene matches: 5. CDR3 bases: TGCAGTGCCGGGACAGTCTGCGAGCAGTACTTC. Translation gives CSAGTVCEQYF.

The V and J genes are TRBV30 and TRBJ1-2, with D uncertain. Trimming stripped 3 bases from V and 7 bases from J, with 12 bases between. This CDR3 has 12 amino acids. Germline CDR1 GTSNPN, CDR2 SVGIG (reference sequence). For the CDR3, the DNA is TGTGCCTGGAGCGAAGGGTGGGGTGGCTACACCTTC. Its protein is CAWSEGWGGYTF.

This clonotype was counted only a few times. This sequence joins TRBV10-3 and TRBJ1-1, with D unclear. This CDR3 has 14 residues. Trimming pared 3 bases from V and 1 base from J, leaving 9 bases between. The germline V gene has CDR1 ENHRY and CDR2 SYGVKD. The CDR3 region is CAISDPTENTEAFF. The DNA of the CDR3 is TGTGCCATCAGTGACCCTACCGAGAACACTGAAGCTTTCTTT.